These 8 T cell receptor beta chains came from one sample sequenced in a study of OX40 agonist ivuxolimab in advanced cancers. The assay was immunoSEQ multiplex PCR, and TCRdb's table has in-frame clones only and misses some. The sample consists of over 75,000 clones, less than 95% of them appearing once. The sample was CD4+ or CD8+ T cells sorted from blood, taken in a trial of the OX40 agonist ivuxolimab. All receptors derive from an adult with an advanced solid tumor such as melanoma, head and neck, liver or kidney cancer.

With regard to this clone: Mismatch with germline at one junction end may stem from a read error. This chain uses TRBV7-2 with TRBJ2-4, with D tentatively TRBD2 (5 bases). CDR1 is SGHTA, CDR2 FQGNSA, per germline. The CDR3 is 17 residues long. CDR3 DNA: TGTGCCAGCAGCTTAATAAGTACGGACTTCGGAAGCCCTAGTCTGGACTTC. Translated: CASSLISTDFGSPSLDF.

The chain uses TRBV29-1 and TRBJ1-4; D gene uncertain. Between the trimmed V and J ends, which lost 5 bases and 0 bases, there was a span of 10 bases. Germline V CDR1 and CDR2: SQVTM, ANQGSEA. The CDR3 is 14 amino acids. The CDR3 protein is CSVLGDATNEKLFF. The CDR3 nucleotides read TGCAGCGTTTTGGGAGATGCAACTAATGAAAAACTGTTTTTT.

This chain uses TRBV7-2 with TRBJ1-5; the D is unclear. V lost 1 base and J 2 bases, leaving 9 bases between the germline ends. CDR3 size: 15 residues. The germline CDR1 and CDR2 sequences are SGHTA and FQGNSA. The chain's CDR3 is CASSLDGKGNQPQHF. CDR3 bases: TGTGCCAGCAGCTTAGACGGGAAAGGCAATCAGCCCCAGCATTTT.

The rearrangement links TRBV30 to TRBJ1-2, with D maybe TRBD1 (6 bases). The CDR3 has 13 amino acids. Germline loops: CDR1 GTSNPN, CDR2 SVGIG (reference sequence). V was trimmed by 7 bases and J by 6 bases, leaving 18 bases between them. The CDR3 here is CAFQGTAPDGYTF. CDR3 bases: TGTGCCTTTCAGGGGACTGCCCCCGATGGCTACACCTTC.

V and J are TRBV30 and TRBJ2-3; no firm D call. The CDR3 sequence is 13 residues long. Per the germline V gene, CDR1 is GTSNPN and CDR2 is SVGIG (reference sequence). The V gene lost 4 bases and the J gene lost 6 bases, with 14 bases spanning the gap. CDR3 coding DNA: TGTGCCTGGAACCCAGGCAGAACGGATACGCAGTATTTT. The encoded protein is CAWNPGRTDTQYF. Based on the CDR3 plus reference TRBV30 and TRBJ2-3, the full variable domain is SQTIHQWPATLVQPVGSPLSLECTVEGTSNPNLYWYRQAAGRGLQLLFYSVGIGQISSEVPQNLSASRPQDRQFILSSKKLLLSDSGFYLCAWNPGRTDTQYFGPGTRLTVL.

The chain uses TRBV6-5 and TRBJ1-5, with 12 bases matching TRBD1. With V trimmed by 1 base and J by 10 bases, 8 bases remained unmatched. Germline CDR1 is MNHEY and CDR2 is SVGAGI. The CDR3 has 16 amino acids. The CDR3 protein is CASSYWDRGRPGPQHF. The CDR3 DNA reads as TGTGCCAGCAGTTACTGGGACAGGGGGCGTCCTGGTCCCCAGCATTTT.

The V gene is TRBV19, the J gene TRBJ2-7; possible D gene TRBD1, 5 bases. CDR1 and CDR2 (germline): LNHDA, SQIVND (reference sequence). Trimming took off 3 bases at V and 3 bases at J, with 12 bases between the two ends. The CDR3 covers 14 residues. For the CDR3, the DNA is TGTGCCAGTAGTATGTCCGTCAGGGTCTACGAGCAGTACTTC. This sequence encodes CASSMSVRVYEQYF.

Concerning this clone itself: A junction end diverges from the germline sequence, so it may reflect a read error. Here the CDR3 DNA reads TGTGCTAGCAGCTTGTTGGGACTAGCAGAGACCCAGTACTTC. Amino acids: CASSLLGLAETQYF. V gene TRBV7-7 combines with J gene TRBJ2-5, with TRBD2 matching 9 bases. The CDR3 covers 14 residues. CDR1 and CDR2 from the germline V gene are SSHAT and FNYEAQ (reference sequence).